This TCR beta chain was profiled in a study of a mutant IDH1 vaccine in newly diagnosed glioma. On the study more broadly: Held at week 35, visit V12 was the safety follow-up, and visit V13 followed at week 47.

The time point is: week 35, safety follow-up. It was 300 ug of mutant IDH1 20-mer peptide that made up each vaccine dose, given with topical imiquimod. Eight vaccinations reached patients in weeks 1, 3, 5, 7, 11, 15, 19 and 23. As to this clone: What it binds is unknown.

The CDR3 length is 15 residues. V shed 0 bases and J 5 bases; nucleotides not matched to a gene: 7. From germline, CDR1 is SGHRS and CDR2 YFSETQ. Sequencing was performed with immunoSEQ multiplex PCR; in TCRdb, only in-frame clones are kept and a portion is missing. The repertoire holds nearly 55,000 clones, around 80% seen once, with 4.1% in the top ten. The starting material was PBMCs, obtained from a glioma patient whose treatment included an IDH1 peptide vaccine. The gene calls are TRBV5-1 and TRBJ2-5, with 7 bases that match TRBD1. The sequence came from a woman aged 18-29 years with glioma. The CDR3, as DNA: TGCGCCAGCAGCTTGGACAGGGGAATAGTGGAGACCCAGTACTTC. Encoded protein: CASSLDRGIVETQYF.